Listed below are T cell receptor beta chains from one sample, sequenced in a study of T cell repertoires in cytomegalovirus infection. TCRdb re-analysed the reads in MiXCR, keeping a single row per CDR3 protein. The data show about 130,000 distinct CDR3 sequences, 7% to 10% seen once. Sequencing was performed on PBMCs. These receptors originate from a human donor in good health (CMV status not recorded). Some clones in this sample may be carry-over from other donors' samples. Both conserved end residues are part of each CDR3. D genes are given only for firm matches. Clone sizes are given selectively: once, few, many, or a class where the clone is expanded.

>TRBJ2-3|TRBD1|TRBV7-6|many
TGTGCCAGCAGCTTAGCCCCGGGACAGGGGACAGATACGCAGTATTTT
CASSLAPGQGTDTQYF
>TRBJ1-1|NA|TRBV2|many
TGTGCCCTCCACGGGGTTAACACTGAAGCTTTCTTT
CALHGVNTEAFF
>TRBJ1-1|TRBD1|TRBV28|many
TGTGCCAGCAGTTTACGGACAGGGGGCGTCTTGACGGCTTTCTTT
CASSLRTGGVLTAFF
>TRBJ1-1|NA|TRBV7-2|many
TGTGCCAGCAGCTTAGAAGGAATTCTCAGGAGAAACACTGAAGCTTTCTTT
CASSLEGILRRNTEAFF
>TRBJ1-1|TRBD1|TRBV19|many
TGTGCCAGTACTGAGACAGGGGGGACTGAAGCTTTCTTT
CASTETGGTEAFF
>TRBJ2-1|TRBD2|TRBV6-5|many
TGTGCCAGCAGTTTTACGGCTCTGGGGGGGATCAATGAGCAGTTCTTC
CASSFTALGGINEQFF
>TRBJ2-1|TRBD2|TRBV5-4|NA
TGTGCCAGCAGCACAGCGGGGGGTTCCTACAATGAGCAGTTCTTC
CASSTAGGSYNEQFF
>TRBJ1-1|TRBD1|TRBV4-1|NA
TGTGCCAGCAGCCACCCGTACCCTGGACAGGGGGCTGACACTGAAGCTTTCTTT
CASSHPYPGQGADTEAFF
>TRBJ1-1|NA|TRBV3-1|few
TGTGCCAGCAGCCAAGGCAGGTATTCCACTGAAGCTTTCTTT
CASSQGRYSTEAFF
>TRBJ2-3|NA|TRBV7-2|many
TGTGCCAGCAGAAACAAGGGGGGGAGCACAGATACGCAGTATTTT
CASRNKGGSTDTQYF
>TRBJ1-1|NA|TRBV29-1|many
TGCAGCGTGCTTCTCAGGGGCTACACTGAAGCTTTCTTT
CSVLLRGYTEAFF
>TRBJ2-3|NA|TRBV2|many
TGTGCCAGCAGGGCGCCAGTTGCAGATACGCAGTATTTT
CASRAPVADTQYF
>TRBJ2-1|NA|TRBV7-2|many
TGTGCCAGCAGCTCACGGGCAGGGTCCTACAATGAGCAGTTCTTC
CASSSRAGSYNEQFF
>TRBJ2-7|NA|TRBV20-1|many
TGCAGTGCTCTCGATTCCTACGAGCAGTACTTC
CSALDSYEQYF
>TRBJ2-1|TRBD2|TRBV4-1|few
TGCGCCAGCAGATTAGCGGGGGGGCAGAATGAGCAGTTCTTC
CASRLAGGQNEQFF
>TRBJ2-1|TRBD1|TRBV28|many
TGTGCCAGCACCACGACAGGGGGCTCCTACAATGAGCAGTTCTTC
CASTTTGGSYNEQFF
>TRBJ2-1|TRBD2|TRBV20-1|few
TGCAGTGCTTCAGCGGGGGGCCTTTACAATGAGCAGTTCTTC
CSASAGGLYNEQFF
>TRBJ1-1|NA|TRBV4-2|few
TGTGCCAGCAGCCACCCCGCCGAGAACACTGAAGCTTTCTTT
CASSHPAENTEAFF
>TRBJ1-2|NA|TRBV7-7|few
TGTGCCAGCAGCTCGCCGGGACCGGGAATTTGGGGCTACACCTTC
CASSSPGPGIWGYTF
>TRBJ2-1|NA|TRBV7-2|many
TGTGCCAGCAGCTTAGCACGGCGGAATGAGCAGTTCTTC
CASSLARRNEQFF
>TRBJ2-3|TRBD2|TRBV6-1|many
TGTGCCAGCAGGACTAGCGTAGGTCCAGATACGCAGTATTTT
CASRTSVGPDTQYF
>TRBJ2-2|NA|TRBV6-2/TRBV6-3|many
TGTGCCAGCAACAGACAGTTAACGAACACCGGGGAGCTGTTTTTT
CASNRQLTNTGELFF
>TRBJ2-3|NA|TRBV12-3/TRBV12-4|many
TGTGCCAGCAGAGCCCGACAGGAAACAGATACGCAGTATTTT
CASRARQETDTQYF
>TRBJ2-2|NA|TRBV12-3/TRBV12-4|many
TGTGCCAGCAGTTTAGGTGGGGGTCAGGTCACCGGGGAGCTGTTTTTT
CASSLGGGQVTGELFF
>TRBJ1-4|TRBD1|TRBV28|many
TGTGCCAGCAGTTCGGGACAGGGGGGGGAAAAACTGTTTTTT
CASSSGQGGEKLFF
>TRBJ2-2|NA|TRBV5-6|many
TGTGCCAGCAGAACGGGACCGAACACCGGGGAGCTGTTTTTT
CASRTGPNTGELFF
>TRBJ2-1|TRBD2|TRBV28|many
TGTGCCAGCAGTTCTAGCGGGGGGCCAAATGAGCAGTTCTTC
CASSSSGGPNEQFF
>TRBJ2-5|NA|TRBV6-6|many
TGTGCCAGCAGACAGGGAGTAGAAGAGACCCAGTACTTC
CASRQGVEETQYF
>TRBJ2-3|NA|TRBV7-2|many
TGTGCCAGCAGCCGCGATCGGGGGGCAAGTGATACGCAGTATTTT
CASSRDRGASDTQYF
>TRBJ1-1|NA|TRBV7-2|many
TGTGCCAGCAGCCGTATGGGGGGCGGCAGGGGAACTGAAGCTTTCTTT
CASSRMGGGRGTEAFF
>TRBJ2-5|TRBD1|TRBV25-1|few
TGTGCCAGCAGCAACAGGGGGGAGACCCAGTACTTC
CASSNRGETQYF
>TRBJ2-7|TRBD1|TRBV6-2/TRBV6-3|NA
TGTGCCAGCAGGTTGACAGGGAACTACGAGCAGTACTTC
CASRLTGNYEQYF
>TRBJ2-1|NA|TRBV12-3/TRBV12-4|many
TGTGCCAGCAGGAGCATCGGAGGGAGCTCCTACAATGAGCAGTTCTTC
CASRSIGGSSYNEQFF
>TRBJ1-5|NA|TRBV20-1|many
TGCAGTGTCCCCGGTAGTCATCAGCCCCAGCATTTT
CSVPGSHQPQHF
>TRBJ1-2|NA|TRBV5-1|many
TGCGCCAGCAGCGCCTCCCCTGGTGCCTATGGCTACACCTTC
CASSASPGAYGYTF
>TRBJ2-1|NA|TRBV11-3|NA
TGTGCCAGCAGCCTCCCCCCGAGTGCCAATGAGCAGTTCTTC
CASSLPPSANEQFF